The 7 T cell receptor beta chains given below trace back to one sample, sequenced in a study of OX40 agonist ivuxolimab in advanced cancers. Clones were sequenced by immunoSEQ multiplex PCR, and TCRdb holds only the in-frame ones, with some missing. The sample consists of some 80,000 clones, around nine tenths of them appearing once. The sequenced sample was CD4+ or CD8+ T cells sorted from blood, obtained in a trial of the OX40 agonist ivuxolimab. All receptors come from an adult with an advanced solid tumor such as melanoma, head and neck, liver or kidney cancer.

A single count supports this clone. The chain links TRBV5-4 to TRBJ2-3; 16 positions match TRBD2. The CDR3 length is 17 residues. Trimming at V came to 3 bases and at J to 5 bases, leaving 6 bases not matched to a gene. Germline V gene lookup returns CDR1 SGHNT and CDR2 YYREEE (reference sequence). The CDR3 coding sequence is TGTGCCAGCAGCTGGGGACTAGCGGGAGGGCCTGGAGATACGCAGTATTTT. This gives the protein CASSWGLAGGPGDTQYF.

This chain joins TRBV5-5 and TRBJ1-3; TRBD1 matches at 9 bases. Germline V gene lookup returns CDR1 SGHKS and CDR2 YYEKEE (reference sequence). V shed 1 base and J 3 bases; nucleotides not matched to a gene: 5. This CDR3 comprises 16 residues. The CDR3, as DNA: TGTGCCAGCAGCTTGAGAGACAGGGGGTTTGGAAACACCATATATTTT. It encodes CASSLRDRGFGNTIYF. Based on the CDR3 plus reference TRBV5-5 and TRBJ1-3, the full variable domain is DAGVTQSPTHLIKTRGQQVTLRCSPISGHKSVSWYQQVLGQGPQFIFQYYEKEERGRGNFPDRFSARQFPNYSSELNVNALLLGDSALYLCASSLRDRGFGNTIYFGEGSWLTVV.

The genes are TRBV18 and TRBJ1-5, with D unclear. V lost 2 bases to trimming and J lost 1 base, with 9 bases between them. Per the germline V gene, CDR1 is KGHSH and CDR2 is LQKENI. This CDR3 is 15 amino acids long. This chain's CDR3 is CASSPGATSNQPQHF. The DNA for the CDR3 is TGTGCCAGCTCACCAGGTGCGACAAGCAATCAGCCCCAGCATTTT.

The gene calls are TRBV27 and TRBJ1-1; the D gene is possibly TRBD1 (5 bases). The germline gives CDR1 MNHEY, CDR2 SMNVEV (reference sequence). Trimming stripped 3 bases from V and 11 bases from J, with 22 bases between. The CDR3 consists of 15 residues. The CDR3 DNA reads TGTGCCAGCAGTTTCGGCGGGGCGCCGGGGGGTAAGGCTTTCTTT. This sequence encodes CASSFGGAPGGKAFF.

The rearrangement joins TRBV5-1 to TRBJ2-6; D call uncertain. V dropped 0 bases and J dropped 1 base, with 8 bases sitting between them. CDR1 and CDR2 from the germline V gene are SGHRS and YFSETQ. The CDR3 has 16 amino acids. The DNA of the CDR3 is TGCGCCAGCAGCTTGGATCGGATATCTGGGGCCAACGTCCTGACTTTC. It codes for CASSLDRISGANVLTF.

The rearrangement uses TRBV5-1 and TRBJ2-5; possible D gene TRBD2, 6 bases. The CDR3 has 16 amino acids. The V end lost 4 bases, the J end lost 1 base, and 17 bases lay between the germline ends. CDR1 is SGHRS, CDR2 YFSETQ, per germline. The CDR3 DNA sequence: TGCGCCAGCAGCGCACCAGCGGGCGCGCCCCAAGAGACCCAGTACTTC. This codes for CASSAPAGAPQETQYF. The full variable domain, in which reference TRBV5-1 and TRBJ2-5 provide the parts outside the CDR3, is KAGVTQTPRYLIKTRGQQVTLSCSPISGHRSVSWYQQTPGQGLQFLFEYFSETQRNKGNFPGRFSGRQFSNSRSEMNVSTLELGDSALYLCASSAPAGAPQETQYFGPGTRLLVL.

The rearrangement uses TRBV4-1 and TRBJ1-1; a weak D match, TRBD1 (5 bases). This CDR3 spans 15 amino acids. Deletions cut 3 bases from V and 2 bases from J, with 13 bases between. Germline assignment: CDR1 MGHRA and CDR2 YSYEKL. CDR3 in DNA: TGCGCCAGCAGCCAGGGACCCTTAAGCAACACTGAAGCTTTCTTT. This encodes CASSQGPLSNTEAFF.